The TCR beta chain under discussion was sequenced for a study of T cell changes during pregnancy in multiple sclerosis. Profiling relied on immunoSEQ multiplex PCR, and the TCRdb table lists in-frame clones only, not all of them. Among some 30,000 clones listed, roughly 89% were seen once. V shed 0 bases, J shed 2 bases, and the junction held 7 bases outside the gene matches. Germline CDR1 and CDR2: LGHNA and YSLEER. This CDR3 spans 18 amino acids. The sample was CD8+ T cells from peripheral blood mononuclear cells, taken in the second trimester of pregnancy. This receptor was identified in a female donor in good health, enrolled as a control in a pregnancy study. The J gene is TRBJ2-3, the V gene TRBV4-3; 11 nucleotides align to TRBD2. CDR3 bases: TGCGCCAGCAGCCAAGATGGGCTAGCGGGGGGTTACACAGATACGCAGTATTTT. Its translation: CASSQDGLAGGYTDTQYF.